These 20 T cell receptor beta chains share one sample of origin, sequenced in a study of blood T cells in healthy people across ages. Using a J-beta primer mix together with a sample-barcoded 5' primer, a second PCR was run for about 6 to 11 cycles. Using its own MiXCR run on the 5' RACE reads, TCRdb lists one record per CDR3 protein. The profile covers around 2 million distinct CDR3 sequences, with approximately 39% appearing a single time and under 30% taken by the ten largest. The specimen sequenced was blood. Receptor source: a human donor in good health.

The V call is TRBV2, the J call TRBJ2-1; TRBD1 aligns across 9 bases. This CDR3 is built from 17 residues. V shed 7 bases and J 1 base; nucleotides not matched to a gene: 11. Germline CDR1 is SNHLY and CDR2 is FYNNEI. This chain's CDR3 is CASMDLQGASSYNEQFF. DNA for the CDR3: TGTGCCAGCATGGACCTACAGGGGGCGAGTTCCTACAATGAGCAGTTCTTC.

This clonotype was detected a few times. The gene calls are TRBV20-1 and TRBJ2-1; either TRBD1 or TRBD2 may supply D (6 bases each). Germline V gene sequence: CDR1 DFQATT, CDR2 SNEGSKA (reference sequence). V lost 1 base and J lost 0, with 10 bases in between. The CDR3 length is 15 residues. CDR3 in DNA: TGCAGTGCTAGAGCGCCGGGGGCCTCCTACAATGAGCAGTTCTTC. As protein: CSARAPGASYNEQFF.

This clonotype was observed a few times. CDR3 amino acids: CSASPGQGVGGYTF. The CDR3 nucleotides read TGCAGTGCTAGTCCGGGACAGGGTGTCGGTGGCTACACCTTC. V usage is TRBV20-1 and J usage is TRBJ1-2, with TRBD1 identical over 9 bases. With 3 bases clipped from V and 7 bases from J, the junction kept 9 bases outside the gene matches. Germline CDR1 and CDR2: DFQATT and SNEGSKA (reference sequence). This CDR3 spans 14 amino acids.

V usage is TRBV7-2 and J usage is TRBJ1-5, with D hard to call. There are 13 residues in the CDR3. In germline, CDR1 is SGHTA, CDR2 FQGNSA. V was clipped by 3 bases and J by 4 bases, with 7 bases between them. The CDR3 reads CASSFIWNQPQHF. CDR3 DNA sequence: TGTGCCAGCAGCTTTATCTGGAATCAGCCCCAGCATTTT.

This chain uses TRBV29-1 with TRBJ2-3, with D perhaps matching TRBD1 or TRBD2 (5 bases each). This CDR3 is 13 amino acids long. Germline CDR1 SQVTM, CDR2 ANQGSEA. V lost 6 bases and J lost 4, with 14 bases in between. The CDR3 spells CSVPTRGADTQYF. The CDR3 bases are TGCAGCGTCCCGACCCGAGGGGCAGATACGCAGTATTTT.

The J gene is TRBJ1-6, the V gene TRBV20-1; no clear D. CDR3 length: 15 amino acids. V was shortened by 1 base and J by 3 bases, with 10 bases between the two germline ends. CDR1 is DFQATT and CDR2 is SNEGSKA in the germline V gene (reference sequence). The CDR3 loop reads CSARVRGNYNSPLHF. DNA for the CDR3: TGCAGTGCTAGAGTGAGAGGGAACTATAATTCACCCCTCCACTTT.

The chain links TRBV11-1 to TRBJ2-5; TRBD2 matches 9 bases. Germline V gene data show CDR1 as SGHAT and CDR2 as FQDESV (reference sequence). After removal of 5 bases from V and 1 base from J, the junction contained 11 bases not matched to a gene. There are 17 residues in the CDR3. The CDR3, as DNA: TGTGCCAGCAGCCGCTCCGGGGGCGGGGGGGCCCAAGAGACCCAGTACTTC. Translated: CASSRSGGGGAQETQYF.

The rearrangement joins TRBV7-8 to TRBJ2-7; 7 bases align to TRBD1. Germline CDR1 and CDR2: SGHVS and FQNEAQ. The CDR3 consists of 13 residues. V lost 5 bases to trimming and J lost 2 bases; unmatched junction nucleotides: 3. The CDR3 reads CASSKGGPYEQYF. In DNA form, the CDR3 reads TGTGCCAGCAGCAAAGGGGGCCCCTACGAGCAGTACTTC. The variable domain in full, with the rest retrieved from reference TRBV7-8 and TRBJ2-7, is GAGVSQSPRYKVAKRGQDVALRCDPISGHVSLFWYQQALGQGPEFLTYFQNEAQLDKSGLPSDRFFAERPEGSVSTLKIQRTQQEDSAVYLCASSKGGPYEQYFGPGTRLTVT.

The chain couples TRBV29-1 to TRBJ2-1; 9 positions agree with TRBD1. This CDR3 region has 14 residues. With 6 bases clipped from V and 5 bases from J, the junction kept 8 bases outside the gene matches. Germline V CDR1 and CDR2: SQVTM, ANQGSEA. The CDR3 reads CSVLGQGHNNEQFF. The CDR3 DNA reads TGCAGCGTGCTAGGACAGGGGCACAACAATGAGCAGTTCTTC.

The chain employs TRBV11-2 and TRBJ2-4, with TRBD1 matching 11 bases. With 2 bases clipped from V and 13 bases from J, the junction kept 25 bases outside the gene matches. There are 20 residues in the CDR3. In germline, CDR1 is SGHAT, CDR2 FQNNGV. Written as DNA, the CDR3 is TGTGCCAGCAGCTTATTGATAACCTTCCTCGAGGACAGGGGGCATAATGAGCAGTACTTC. Amino acid sequence: CASSLLITFLEDRGHNEQYF.

This clonotype was seen more than once but under ten times. The chain is built from TRBV5-1 and TRBJ2-1; D is undetermined. The V gene lost 0 bases and the J gene lost 8 bases, with 12 bases spanning the gap. The CDR3 consists of 14 residues. Germline CDR1 and CDR2: SGHRS and YFSETQ. CDR3 in amino acids: CASSLGAHGDEQFF. For the CDR3, the DNA is TGCGCCAGCAGCTTGGGGGCTCACGGTGATGAGCAGTTCTTC.

V is TRBV21-1 and J is TRBJ1-4. TRBV21-1 corresponds to a pseudogene. The CDR3 is made up of 15 amino acids. The CDR3 spells CASSKEETHNEKLFF. Written as DNA, the CDR3 is TGTGCCAGCAGCAAAGAGGAGACACATAATGAAAAACTGTTTTTT.

Many counts were recorded for this clonotype. The chain couples TRBV6-4 to TRBJ1-6; unclear D gene. Germline-derived CDR1 and CDR2 are MRHNA and SNTAGT. This CDR3 contains 13 residues. Trimming removed 2 bases from V and 6 bases from J, with 5 bases in between. CDR3 DNA sequence: TGTGCCAGCAGTGACAAGACTAATTCACCCCTCCACTTT. Protein sequence: CASSDKTNSPLHF.

This chain connects TRBV20-1 to TRBJ1-2; no reliable D call. Germline V gene lookup returns CDR1 DFQATT and CDR2 SNEGSKA (reference sequence). This CDR3 comprises 13 residues. V dropped 4 bases and J dropped 2 bases, with 11 bases sitting between them. In DNA, the CDR3 is TGCAGTGCTATTCTAGGAGGGAACTATGGCTACACCTTC. It encodes CSAILGGNYGYTF.

The chain couples TRBV9 to TRBJ2-3, with 10 bases fitting TRBD1. Looked up from germline, CDR1 is SGDLS and CDR2 is YYNGEE. The CDR3 runs to 16 residues. Trimming cost V 3 bases and J 6 bases; bases outside gene matches: 10. CDR3 DNA: TGTGCCAGCAGCGACTGGGACAGGGGAAGTTTGGATACGCAGTATTTT. Amino acids: CASSDWDRGSLDTQYF.

This rearrangement joins TRBV6-6 to TRBJ1-4; D uncertain. Deletions cut 2 bases from V and 6 bases from J, with 10 bases between. The CDR3 totals 14 residues. Germline CDR1 and CDR2: MNHNY and SVGAGI (reference sequence). DNA for the CDR3: TGTGCCAGCAGTTACCGGGGATATGATGAAAAACTGTTTTTT. Translating it yields CASSYRGYDEKLFF.

The gene calls are TRBV28 and TRBJ1-4; tentatively, D is TRBD1 (5 bases). The CDR3 loop spans 14 amino acids. Trimming shortened V by 8 bases and J by 8 bases, and 18 bases separated the two germline ends. Germline CDR1 MDHEN, CDR2 SYDVKM. The CDR3 region is CASGLYRSGEKLFF. In nucleotides, the CDR3 is TGTGCCAGCGGCCTCTACAGGAGTGGAGAAAAACTGTTTTTT.

The J gene is TRBJ2-7, the V gene TRBV6-5; perhaps TRBD2 as D (5 bases). The V gene's germline CDR1 is MNHEY and CDR2 SVGAGI. V lost 0 bases and J 5 bases, leaving 23 bases between the germline ends. There are 18 residues in the CDR3. The CDR3 region is CASSYSSLREPGGDEQYF. In DNA, the CDR3 is TGTGCCAGCAGTTACTCGAGCCTTAGGGAACCAGGAGGCGACGAGCAGTACTTC.

The rearrangement uses TRBV10-3 and TRBJ1-4; 7 nucleotides match TRBD1. The V segment lost 6 bases and the J segment 6 bases; nucleotides outside the gene matches: 4. CDR1 is ENHRY and CDR2 is SYGVKD in the germline V gene. This CDR3 contains 13 residues. As DNA, the CDR3 is TGTGCCATCAGACCCGGACAGGATGAAAAACTGTTTTTT. Residues: CAIRPGQDEKLFF.

The rearrangement joins TRBV4-3 to TRBJ2-7; D is ambiguous. This CDR3 has 14 residues. The V gene's germline CDR1 is LGHNA and CDR2 YSLEER. Trimming pared 1 base from V and 2 bases from J, leaving 9 bases between. CDR3 in amino acids: CASSQGPIPYEQYF. The CDR3 DNA reads TGCGCCAGCAGCCAAGGCCCGATACCCTACGAGCAGTACTTC.